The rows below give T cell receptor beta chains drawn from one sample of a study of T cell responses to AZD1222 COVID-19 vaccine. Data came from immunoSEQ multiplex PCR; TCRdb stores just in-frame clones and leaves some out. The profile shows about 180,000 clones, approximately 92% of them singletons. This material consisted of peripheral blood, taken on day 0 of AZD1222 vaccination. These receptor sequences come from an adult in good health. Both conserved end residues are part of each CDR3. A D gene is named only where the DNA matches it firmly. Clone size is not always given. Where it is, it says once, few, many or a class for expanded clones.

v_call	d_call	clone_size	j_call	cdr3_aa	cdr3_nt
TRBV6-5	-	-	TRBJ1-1	CASNPISPSREAFF	TGTGCCAGCAACCCAATCAGCCCGTCCCGTGAAGCTTTCTTT
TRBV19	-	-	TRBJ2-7	CASSLSSAYEQYF	TGTGCCAGTAGCCTTTCTTCCGCTTACGAGCAGTACTTC
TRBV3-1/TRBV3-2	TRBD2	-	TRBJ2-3	CASSQGLAGGDTQYF	TGTGCCAGCAGCCAAGGGCTAGCGGGGGGAGATACGCAGTATTTT
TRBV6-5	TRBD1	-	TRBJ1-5	CASNQGGQPQHF	TGTGCCAGCAACCAGGGGGGCCAGCCCCAGCATTTT
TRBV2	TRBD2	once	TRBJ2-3	CASSGLAGASTDTQYF	TGTGCCAGCAGTGGGTTAGCGGGAGCTAGCACAGATACGCAGTATTTT
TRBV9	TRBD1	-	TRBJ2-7	CASPRDSYYEQYF	TGTGCCAGCCCCCGGGACAGCTACTACGAGCAGTACTTC
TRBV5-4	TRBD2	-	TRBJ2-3	CASSKGTSAQDTQYF	TGTGCCAGCAGCAAAGGGACTAGCGCACAAGATACGCAGTATTTT
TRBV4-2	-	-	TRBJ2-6	CASSQEGDSGANVLTF	TGTGCCAGCAGCCAAGAAGGTGACTCTGGGGCCAACGTCCTGACTTTC
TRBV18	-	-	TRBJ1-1	CASSPRRDGMNTEAFF	TGTGCCAGCTCACCACGTCGCGATGGGATGAACACTGAAGCTTTCTTT
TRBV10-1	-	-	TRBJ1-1	CASMGGGGTEAFF	TGCGCCAGCATGGGAGGAGGTGGGACTGAAGCTTTCTTT
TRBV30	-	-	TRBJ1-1	CAWSVPLGPNTEAFF	TGTGCCTGGAGTGTACCCCTGGGGCCAAACACTGAAGCTTTCTTT
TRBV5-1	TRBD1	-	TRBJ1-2	CASSLRQGAWYGYTF	TGCGCCAGCAGCTTGAGACAGGGGGCTTGGTATGGCTACACCTTC
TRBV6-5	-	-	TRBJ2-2	CASSYPGPPGTGELFF	TGTGCCAGCAGTTACCCAGGACCCCCGGGGACCGGGGAGCTGTTTTTT
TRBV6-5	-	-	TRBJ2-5	CASSYSMKGLEETQYF	TGTGCCAGCAGTTACTCGATGAAAGGGTTGGAAGAGACCCAGTACTTC
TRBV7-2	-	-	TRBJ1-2	CASVSGSGALVYGYTF	TGTGCCAGCGTCTCCGGCTCGGGGGCGCTGGTCTATGGCTACACCTTC
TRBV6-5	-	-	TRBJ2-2	CASAGTRNTGELFF	TGTGCCAGCGCCGGGACAAGAAACACCGGGGAGCTGTTTTTT
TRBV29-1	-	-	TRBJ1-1	CSVDGPGLNTEAFF	TGCAGCGTTGATGGCCCCGGCCTAAACACTGAAGCTTTCTTT